This TCR beta chain comes out of a study of blood T cell repertoires in COVID-19. Assay: immunoSEQ multiplex PCR; the TCRdb copy retains only in-frame clones and omits some. The table lists 150,000 to 200,000 clones, more than 65% of them singletons. V lost 4 bases and J lost 2; bases outside the gene matches: 6. The CDR3 runs to 16 residues. Germline CDR1 is LGHNA and CDR2 is YNFKEQ. This chain connects TRBV4-2 to TRBJ2-5; TRBD2 agrees at 11 bases. Sequencing was carried out using peripheral blood. The receptor was isolated from a human donor with acute or convalescent COVID-19. The donor label of this sample is uncertain. CDR3 loop: CASSRQLAGAQETQYF. The CDR3 coding sequence is TGTGCCAGCAGCCGACAACTAGCGGGGGCACAAGAGACCCAGTACTTC.